These T cell receptor beta chains were read from a single sample in a study of T cell repertoires in cytomegalovirus infection. TCRdb re-derived calls from the reads in MiXCR, one entry per CDR3 protein. The sample includes about 320,000 distinct CDR3 sequences, over 7.5% of them seen just once. The sequenced material came from PBMCs. These receptors all stem from a human donor in good health (CMV status not recorded). Some clones in this sample may be carry-over from other donors' samples. CDR3s include the opening cysteine and the closing phenylalanine or tryptophan. A D gene is named only where the DNA matches it firmly. Clone size, where shown, is once, few, many, or a class for clones that have expanded.

j_gene: TRBJ1-1
v_gene: TRBV25-1
d_gene: TRBD1
abundance: many
len: 13
CDR3nt: TGTGCCAGCAGTTGGACAGGCGAGCCTGAAGCTTTCTTT
CDR3aa: CASSWTGEPEAFF

j_gene: TRBJ1-6
v_gene: TRBV7-2
d_gene: .
abundance: many
len: 13
CDR3nt: TGTGCCAGCAGGGGAAATAGAAATTCACCCCTCCACTTT
CDR3aa: CASRGNRNSPLHF

j_gene: TRBJ1-2
v_gene: TRBV12-3/TRBV12-4
d_gene: TRBD1
abundance: many
len: 13
CDR3nt: TGTGCCAGCAGCATTGGGACAGTCTATGGCTACACCTTC
CDR3aa: CASSIGTVYGYTF

j_gene: TRBJ2-7
v_gene: TRBV20-1
d_gene: .
abundance: .
len: 17
CDR3nt: TGCAGTGCTAGAGATCGCCTCATCCAGGCGGGTACCTACGAGCAGTACTTC
CDR3aa: CSARDRLIQAGTYEQYF

j_gene: TRBJ1-1
v_gene: TRBV7-9
d_gene: .
abundance: few
len: 12
CDR3nt: TGTGCCAGCAGCTTATTGACCACTGAAGCTTTCTTT
CDR3aa: CASSLLTTEAFF

j_gene: TRBJ2-5
v_gene: TRBV5-5
d_gene: .
abundance: .
len: 15
CDR3nt: TGTGCCAGCAGCCCTCCGGGACAAAAGGGGAAGACCCAGTACTTC
CDR3aa: CASSPPGQKGKTQYF

j_gene: TRBJ2-1
v_gene: TRBV15
d_gene: TRBD2
abundance: few
len: 17
CDR3nt: TGTGCCACCAGCCTCTACCGGGGCGGGAGCTCCTACAATGAGCAGTTCTTC
CDR3aa: CATSLYRGGSSYNEQFF

j_gene: TRBJ2-5
v_gene: TRBV7-7
d_gene: TRBD2
abundance: .
len: 15
CDR3nt: TGTGCCAGCAGCTTAAATGGACTAGCGGGAGAGACCCAGTACTTC
CDR3aa: CASSLNGLAGETQYF

j_gene: TRBJ2-5
v_gene: TRBV7-2
d_gene: .
abundance: many
len: 13
CDR3nt: TGTGCCAGCAGCTTGGCACATCAAGAGACCCAGTACTTC
CDR3aa: CASSLAHQETQYF

j_gene: TRBJ2-3
v_gene: TRBV20-1
d_gene: .
abundance: few
len: 12
CDR3nt: TGCAGTGCTAGCCCTTCGACAGATACGCAGTATTTT
CDR3aa: CSASPSTDTQYF

j_gene: TRBJ2-7
v_gene: TRBV6-2/TRBV6-3
d_gene: .
abundance: .
len: 13
CDR3nt: TGTGCCAGCAGTTCCGTCCAAACCTACGAGCAGTACTTC
CDR3aa: CASSSVQTYEQYF

j_gene: TRBJ2-4
v_gene: TRBV28
d_gene: TRBD2
abundance: .
len: 17
CDR3nt: TGTGCCAGCAGTTCCCCTCTGGGCGGGAGGGCTAAAAACATTCAGTACTTC
CDR3aa: CASSSPLGGRAKNIQYF

j_gene: TRBJ1-2
v_gene: TRBV12-3/TRBV12-4
d_gene: .
abundance: .
len: 13
CDR3nt: TGTGCCAGCAGTCGAATGGACAGTCAGGGCTACACCTTC
CDR3aa: CASSRMDSQGYTF

j_gene: TRBJ2-1
v_gene: TRBV7-2
d_gene: .
abundance: few
len: 16
CDR3nt: TGTGCCAGCAGCTTAGGCGGGGGCGTGATATACAATGAGCAGTTCTTC
CDR3aa: CASSLGGGVIYNEQFF

j_gene: TRBJ2-3
v_gene: TRBV7-9
d_gene: .
abundance: .
len: 19
CDR3nt: TGTGCCAGCAGCTTAGGGTCCTCTCCCGGCGGGGGCCGCACAGATACGCAGTATTTT
CDR3aa: CASSLGSSPGGGRTDTQYF

j_gene: TRBJ2-2
v_gene: TRBV11-2
d_gene: .
abundance: .
len: 13
CDR3nt: TGTGCCAGCAGCTTAGACCCACCCGGGGAGCTGTTTTTT
CDR3aa: CASSLDPPGELFF

j_gene: TRBJ1-1
v_gene: TRBV6-2/TRBV6-3
d_gene: .
abundance: many
len: 12
CDR3nt: TGTGCCAGCAGGGACGGGGGAACTGAAGCTTTCTTT
CDR3aa: CASRDGGTEAFF

j_gene: TRBJ2-1
v_gene: TRBV7-3
d_gene: .
abundance: few
len: 12
CDR3nt: TGTGCCAGCAGCCACGTTAGCGGTGAGCAGTTCTTC
CDR3aa: CASSHVSGEQFF

j_gene: TRBJ1-5
v_gene: TRBV27
d_gene: .
abundance: few
len: 13
CDR3nt: TGTGCCAGCAGTGAGATGGGGACACAGCCCCAGCATTTT
CDR3aa: CASSEMGTQPQHF

j_gene: TRBJ2-2
v_gene: TRBV5-1
d_gene: .
abundance: few
len: 15
CDR3nt: TGCGCCAGCAGCTTGACGAGCGGCCCCACCGGGGAGCTGTTTTTT
CDR3aa: CASSLTSGPTGELFF

j_gene: TRBJ2-3
v_gene: TRBV6-6
d_gene: TRBD2
abundance: .
len: 15
CDR3nt: TGTGCCAGCGGAACGGGCAGCGGGAGTACAGATACGCAGTATTTT
CDR3aa: CASGTGSGSTDTQYF

j_gene: TRBJ2-7
v_gene: TRBV28
d_gene: .
abundance: .
len: 15
CDR3nt: TGTGCCAGCAGCCCCGGGTCCCAAAGGGACTACGAGCAGTACTTC
CDR3aa: CASSPGSQRDYEQYF

j_gene: TRBJ2-7
v_gene: TRBV15
d_gene: TRBD2
abundance: many
len: 15
CDR3nt: TGTGCCACCAGCAGAGTTATAGCGGGGCCCTACGAGCAGTACTTC
CDR3aa: CATSRVIAGPYEQYF

j_gene: TRBJ1-3
v_gene: TRBV6-1
d_gene: .
abundance: .
len: 13
CDR3nt: TGTGCCAGCAGTAGGGAGTATGGAAACACCATATATTTT
CDR3aa: CASSREYGNTIYF

j_gene: TRBJ2-1
v_gene: TRBV7-6
d_gene: TRBD2
abundance: few
len: 15
CDR3nt: TGTGCCAGCAGCTTATCGGCTAGCGGGGGCAATGAGCAGTTCTTC
CDR3aa: CASSLSASGGNEQFF

j_gene: TRBJ1-5
v_gene: TRBV7-9
d_gene: .
abundance: many
len: 13
CDR3nt: TGTGCCAGCAGCTCACAGGGAGGTCAGCCCCAGCATTTT
CDR3aa: CASSSQGGQPQHF

j_gene: TRBJ1-1
v_gene: TRBV25-1
d_gene: TRBD1
abundance: few
len: 15
CDR3nt: TGTGCCAGCAGTCAGCCGGGACAGGGGGTCACTGAAGCTTTCTTT
CDR3aa: CASSQPGQGVTEAFF

j_gene: TRBJ1-1
v_gene: TRBV7-3
d_gene: .
abundance: .
len: 14
CDR3nt: TGTGCCAGCAGCGTCCGAATCATGAACACTGAAGCTTTCTTT
CDR3aa: CASSVRIMNTEAFF

j_gene: TRBJ1-5
v_gene: TRBV2
d_gene: .
abundance: .
len: 16
CDR3nt: TGTGCCAGCAGTGAGGGGGGGACACAATTTTTAGTCGCCCAGCATTTT
CDR3aa: CASSEGGTQFLVAQHF

j_gene: TRBJ1-1
v_gene: TRBV7-2
d_gene: TRBD1
abundance: many
len: 14
CDR3nt: TGTGCCAGCAGGGTGGGACAGCTGAACACTGAAGCTTTCTTT
CDR3aa: CASRVGQLNTEAFF

j_gene: TRBJ2-2
v_gene: TRBV7-2
d_gene: .
abundance: many
len: 13
CDR3nt: TGTGCCAGCAGCTTAGCAGCGCCCCGGGAGCTGTTTTTT
CDR3aa: CASSLAAPRELFF

j_gene: TRBJ1-2
v_gene: TRBV15
d_gene: .
abundance: many
len: 14
CDR3nt: TGTGCCACCAGCAGTCGGACCTTGGGGGACGGCTACACCTTC
CDR3aa: CATSSRTLGDGYTF

j_gene: TRBJ1-1
v_gene: TRBV7-9
d_gene: .
abundance: many
len: 12
CDR3nt: TGTGCCAGCAGCTTTGCGGGGGGCCCAGCTTTCTTT
CDR3aa: CASSFAGGPAFF

j_gene: TRBJ2-1
v_gene: TRBV5-6
d_gene: .
abundance: many
len: 12
CDR3nt: TGTGCCAGCAGCTTCTACCCCGGTGAGCAGTTCTTC
CDR3aa: CASSFYPGEQFF

j_gene: TRBJ2-3
v_gene: TRBV7-2
d_gene: .
abundance: many
len: 16
CDR3nt: TGTGCCAGCAGCGGGGGCGGGACTACTAGCACAGATACGCAGTATTTT
CDR3aa: CASSGGGTTSTDTQYF

j_gene: TRBJ1-2
v_gene: TRBV15
d_gene: .
abundance: few
len: 15
CDR3nt: TGTGCCACCAGCCGGGGGACCTTAGGGGACTATGGCTACACCTTC
CDR3aa: CATSRGTLGDYGYTF

j_gene: TRBJ2-7
v_gene: TRBV7-2
d_gene: .
abundance: many
len: 16
CDR3nt: TGTGCCAGCAGCTTAGCGAGTCAGTCAACAACCTACGAGCAGTACTTC
CDR3aa: CASSLASQSTTYEQYF

j_gene: TRBJ2-7
v_gene: TRBV7-8
d_gene: .
abundance: many
len: 16
CDR3nt: TGTGCCAGCAGCTTAGCGCCGGGGAGCCTAGTCTACGAGCAGTACTTC
CDR3aa: CASSLAPGSLVYEQYF

j_gene: TRBJ1-1
v_gene: TRBV7-9
d_gene: .
abundance: few
len: 13
CDR3nt: TGTGCCAGCAGCCCTGGACCGAACACTGAAGCTTTCTTT
CDR3aa: CASSPGPNTEAFF

j_gene: TRBJ2-1
v_gene: TRBV4-1
d_gene: .
abundance: few
len: 17
CDR3nt: TGTGCCAGCAGCCAAGATCGAGGGACGACCTCCTACAATGAGCAGTTCTTC
CDR3aa: CASSQDRGTTSYNEQFF

j_gene: TRBJ2-7
v_gene: TRBV12-3/TRBV12-4
d_gene: .
abundance: .
len: 12
CDR3nt: TGTGCCAGCAGTTTTTATCGCTACGAGCAGTACTTC
CDR3aa: CASSFYRYEQYF

j_gene: TRBJ1-2
v_gene: TRBV7-2
d_gene: .
abundance: many
len: 16
CDR3nt: TGTGCCAGCAGCTTAGAATTTGGGCAGGGACTTCATGGCTACACCTTC
CDR3aa: CASSLEFGQGLHGYTF

j_gene: TRBJ2-2
v_gene: TRBV7-3
d_gene: .
abundance: many
len: 15
CDR3nt: TGTGCCAGCAGCTCCCCCCGGGGTCGTACCGGGGAGCTGTTTTTT
CDR3aa: CASSSPRGRTGELFF

j_gene: TRBJ2-3
v_gene: TRBV30
d_gene: .
abundance: many
len: 12
CDR3nt: TGTGCCTGGAGTGTCTCGGTAGATACGCAGTATTTT
CDR3aa: CAWSVSVDTQYF

j_gene: TRBJ2-3
v_gene: TRBV9
d_gene: TRBD2
abundance: few
len: 14
CDR3nt: TGTGCCAGCAGCGTTAGCGGGACAACAGATACGCAGTATTTT
CDR3aa: CASSVSGTTDTQYF